This TCR beta chain is drawn from a study of blood T cell repertoires in COVID-19. Study-wide context: Some COVID-19 samples were acute and others convalescent; all came from the United States, Italy and Spain.

In the original processing: Reference gene primer amplification gave estimated nucleated cell counts. This table comes from immunoSEQ multiplex PCR, and its TCRdb copy is limited to in-frame clones, with some not included. V, J and clone size derive from that table, while D and trimming were established from the DNA sequence. The table lists approximately 100,000 clones, 80% to 90% of them singletons. In this sample, this clone turned up once. This CDR3 comprises 13 residues. Germline-derived CDR1 and CDR2 are GTSNPN and SVGIG (reference sequence). Trimming pared 2 bases from V and 0 bases from J, leaving 6 bases between. Patients from Seattle were sampled longitudinally, starting during active infection.

The chain links TRBV30 to TRBJ2-3; no definite D call. The sequenced material came from peripheral blood. The sequence came from a human donor with COVID-19, enrolled during active disease. The donor label of this sample is uncertain. CDR3 residues: CAWSKTSTDTQYF. CDR3 nucleotide sequence: TGTGCCTGGAGTAAAACTAGCACAGATACGCAGTATTTT.